Described below is a single T cell receptor (beta chain) sequence and its context. Its specificity is not known. At one of its ends the junction is not consistent with the germline gene, which may arise from a read error. This sample was taken from a study of cytomegalovirus exposure and HLA in healthy donors. Germline values: CDR1 MNHNY, CDR2 SVGAGI (reference sequence). The CDR3 loop spans 12 amino acids. Study-level findings and limits: Among TCR sequences, most were rare, though some public TCRs appeared in many donors.

Though probably carrying unrecorded immune exposures, donors were nominally healthy at sampling. The PCR had 60 Vbeta and 13 Jbeta primers. Repertoires were generated with immunoSEQ multiplex PCR, while TCRdb's copy carries only in-frame clones and drops some. The sample yields just over 150,000 clones, 80% to 90% seen once. V usage is TRBV6-6 and J usage is TRBJ1-2; D may be TRBD1 (5 bases). Sequencing input: PBMCs. The sequence came from a woman aged 18-35 years in good health and CMV-seronegative. The CDR3 is CATSTGDYGYTF. In DNA form, the CDR3 reads TGTGCCACCTCAACTGGGGACTATGGCTACACCTTT.